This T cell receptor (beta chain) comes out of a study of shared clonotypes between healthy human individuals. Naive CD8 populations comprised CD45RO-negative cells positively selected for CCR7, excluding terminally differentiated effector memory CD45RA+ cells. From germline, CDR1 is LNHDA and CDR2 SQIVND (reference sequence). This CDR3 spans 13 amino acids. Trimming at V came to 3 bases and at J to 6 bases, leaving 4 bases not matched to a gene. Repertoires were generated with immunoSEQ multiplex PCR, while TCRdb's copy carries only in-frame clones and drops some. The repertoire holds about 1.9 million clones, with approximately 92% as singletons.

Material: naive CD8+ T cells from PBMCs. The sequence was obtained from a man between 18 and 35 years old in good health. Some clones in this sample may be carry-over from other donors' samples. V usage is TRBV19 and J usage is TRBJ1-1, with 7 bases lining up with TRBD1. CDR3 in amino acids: CASSIGQASEAFF. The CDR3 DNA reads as TGTGCCAGTAGTATCGGACAGGCATCTGAAGCTTTCTTT.